This TCR beta chain was identified during a study of long-term antiretroviral therapy in people with HIV. Findings and limits, study-wide: Information pertaining to ART adherence, viral resistance or therapeutic modifications was not obtained.

Germline loops: CDR1 SEHNR, CDR2 FQNEAQ (reference sequence). V was pared by 5 bases and J by 4 bases, with 8 bases of the junction left unmatched. The CDR3 length is 15 residues. As concerns this clone: Antigen: not known.

Assay version v3.0 of immunoSEQ was used, and it was run at survey level. Assay: immunoSEQ multiplex PCR; the TCRdb copy retains only in-frame clones and omits some. This sample yields about 43,000 clones, of which roughly 86% are seen a single time; 5.1% belongs to the top ten. The chain links TRBV7-9 to TRBJ2-3, with 8 bases matching TRBD2. The sequencing here drew on unsorted PBMCs, taken 0.1 years before starting antiretroviral therapy. This sequence was found in a woman aged 45 to 65 with HIV. CDR3 DNA sequence: TGTGCCAGCAGCCCCCCTGGCGGGGGGTCAGATACGCAGTATTTT. Translating gives CASSPPGGGSDTQYF.